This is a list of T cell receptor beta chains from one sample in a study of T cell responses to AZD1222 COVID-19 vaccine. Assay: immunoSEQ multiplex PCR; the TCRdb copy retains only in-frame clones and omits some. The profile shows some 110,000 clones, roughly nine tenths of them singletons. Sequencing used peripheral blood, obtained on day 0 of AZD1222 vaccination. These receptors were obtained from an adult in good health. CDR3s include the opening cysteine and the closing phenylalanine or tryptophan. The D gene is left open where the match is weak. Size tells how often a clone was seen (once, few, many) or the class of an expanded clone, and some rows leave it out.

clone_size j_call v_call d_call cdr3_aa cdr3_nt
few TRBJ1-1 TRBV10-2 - CASIRGVTGPTEAFF TGCGCCAGCATACGGGGCGTAACCGGTCCCACTGAAGCTTTCTTT
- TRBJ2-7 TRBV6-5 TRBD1 CASSPRGYEQYF TGTGCCAGCAGCCCCAGGGGGTACGAGCAGTACTTC
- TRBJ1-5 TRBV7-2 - CASSSYQGQPQHF TGTGCCAGCAGCTCTTACCAGGGGCAGCCCCAGCATTTT
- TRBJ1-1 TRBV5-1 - CASSLPGRTEAFF TGCGCCAGCAGCTTACCGGGCAGAACTGAAGCTTTCTTT
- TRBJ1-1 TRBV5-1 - CASSFSQDEAFF TGCGCCAGCAGCTTCTCCCAGGATGAAGCTTTCTTT
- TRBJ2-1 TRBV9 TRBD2 CASSVGPGGPHNEQFF TGTGCCAGCAGCGTAGGACCGGGAGGGCCACACAATGAGCAGTTCTTC
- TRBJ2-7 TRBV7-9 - CASSPRTLSSYEQYF TGTGCCAGCAGCCCCCGGACACTGAGCTCCTACGAGCAGTACTTC
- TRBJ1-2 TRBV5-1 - CASSLSQGQGGYTF TGCGCCAGCAGCTTATCCCAGGGGCAGGGTGGCTACACCTTC
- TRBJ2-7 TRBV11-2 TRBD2 CASSLAGAGGSYEQYF TGTGCCAGCAGCTTAGCCGGAGCGGGGGGCTCCTACGAGCAGTACTTC
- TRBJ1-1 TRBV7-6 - CASSSNTEAFF TGTGCCAGCAGCTCTAACACTGAAGCTTTCTTT
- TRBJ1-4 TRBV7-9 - CASSYGGEKLFF TGTGCCAGCAGCTATGGGGGTGAAAAACTGTTTTTT
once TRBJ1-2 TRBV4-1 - CASSQDRERSDGYTF TGCGCCAGCAGCCAAGACCGGGAGAGAAGTGATGGCTACACCTTC
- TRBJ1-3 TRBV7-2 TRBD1 CASSLTLGTAGNTIYF TGTGCCAGCAGCTTAACCCTCGGGACAGCTGGAAACACCATATATTTT
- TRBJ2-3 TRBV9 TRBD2 CASTPSAGEGGTQYF TGTGCCAGCACCCCTTCAGCGGGGGAGGGAGGTACGCAGTATTTT
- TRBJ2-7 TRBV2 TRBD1 CASRQGFDYEQYF TGTGCCAGCCGACAGGGGTTCGATTACGAGCAGTACTTC
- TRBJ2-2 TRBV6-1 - CASSVRRGGWTGELFF TGTGCCAGCAGTGTTAGGAGGGGCGGGTGGACCGGGGAGCTGTTTTTT
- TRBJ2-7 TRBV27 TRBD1 CASSLFRGRGYEQYF TGTGCCAGCAGTTTATTCAGGGGGCGAGGGTACGAGCAGTACTTC
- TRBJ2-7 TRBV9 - CASSVGGVEGYEQYF TGTGCCAGCAGCGTAGGTGGGGTGGAGGGGTACGAGCAGTACTTC
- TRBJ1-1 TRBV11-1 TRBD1 CASSRRDRNTEAFF TGTGCCAGCAGCCGCCGGGACAGGAACACTGAAGCTTTCTTT
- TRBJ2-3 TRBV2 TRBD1 CASRPGTGGITDTQYF TGTGCCAGCAGGCCCGGGACAGGGGGCATCACAGATACGCAGTATTTT
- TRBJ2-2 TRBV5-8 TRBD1 CASSFAGQGPWTGELFF TGTGCCAGCAGCTTCGCTGGACAGGGGCCGTGGACCGGGGAGCTGTTTTTT
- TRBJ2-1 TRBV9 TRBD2 CASSVIAGGYNEQFF TGTGCCAGCAGCGTCATAGCGGGAGGGTACAATGAGCAGTTCTTC
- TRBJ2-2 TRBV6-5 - CASSYRGINTGELFF TGTGCCAGCAGTTATAGGGGCATCAACACCGGGGAGCTGTTTTTT
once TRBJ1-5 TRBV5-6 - CASSSGPLGPQHF TGTGCCAGCAGCAGTGGGCCCCTCGGGCCCCAGCATTTT
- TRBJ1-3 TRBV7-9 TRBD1 CASSSSRDRLGNTIYF TGTGCCAGCAGCTCCTCTCGGGACAGGCTGGGAAACACCATATATTTT
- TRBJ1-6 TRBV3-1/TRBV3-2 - CASSQVAYNSPLHF TGTGCCAGCAGCCAAGTAGCCTATAATTCACCCCTCCACTTT
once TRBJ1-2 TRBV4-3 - CASSQELQQINYGYTF TGCGCCAGCAGCCAAGAATTACAGCAGATTAACTATGGCTACACCTTC
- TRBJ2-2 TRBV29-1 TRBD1 CSVPGTGVTGELFF TGCAGCGTTCCCGGGACAGGGGTAACCGGGGAGCTGTTTTTT
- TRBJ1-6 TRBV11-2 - CASSLTPGPTHNSPLHF TGTGCCAGCAGCTTAACCCCGGGACCAACTCATAATTCACCCCTCCACTTT
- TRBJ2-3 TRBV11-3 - CASSLGRLDTQYF TGTGCCAGCAGCTTAGGGCGACTAGATACGCAGTATTTT
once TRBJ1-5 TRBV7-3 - CASSHPGGDSNQPQHF TGTGCCAGCAGCCATCCGGGGGGAGATAGCAATCAGCCCCAGCATTTT
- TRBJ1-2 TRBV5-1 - CASSLGEQMGGYGYTF TGCGCCAGCAGCTTGGGCGAGCAAATGGGGGGCTATGGCTACACCTTC
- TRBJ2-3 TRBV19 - CASSAGTSDTQYF TGTGCCAGTAGCGCCGGGACGTCAGATACGCAGTATTTT
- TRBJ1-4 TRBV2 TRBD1 CASSAGQGNEKLFF TGTGCCAGCAGCGCGGGACAGGGGAATGAAAAACTGTTTTTT
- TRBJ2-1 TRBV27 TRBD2 CASSSGTSGRNEQFF TGTGCCAGCAGTTCGGGGACTAGCGGTAGAAATGAGCAGTTCTTC
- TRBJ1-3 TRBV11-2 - CASSSPGVAAGNTIYF TGTGCCAGCAGCTCACCGGGGGTCGCGGCTGGAAACACCATATATTTT
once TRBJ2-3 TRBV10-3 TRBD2 CAISGTSPSTDTQYF TGTGCCATCAGTGGGACTAGCCCCAGCACAGATACGCAGTATTTT
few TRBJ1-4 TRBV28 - CASSPTGFLDEKLFF TGTGCCAGCAGTCCTACAGGGTTCCTGGATGAAAAACTGTTTTTT
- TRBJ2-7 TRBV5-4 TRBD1 CASSFPGQGLSYEQYF TGTGCCAGCAGCTTCCCGGGACAGGGCCTTTCCTACGAGCAGTACTTC
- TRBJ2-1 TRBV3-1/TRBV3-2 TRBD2 CASSPGLARNEQFF TGTGCCAGCAGCCCGGGACTAGCTCGCAATGAGCAGTTCTTC
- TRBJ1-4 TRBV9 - CASSFGQPATNEKLFF TGTGCCAGCAGCTTTGGACAGCCCGCAACTAATGAAAAACTGTTTTTT
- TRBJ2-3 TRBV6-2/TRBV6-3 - CASSDQNTQYF TGTGCCAGCAGCGACCAAAATACGCAGTATTTT
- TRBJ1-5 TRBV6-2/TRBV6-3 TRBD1 CASSYTPGTDNQPQHF TGTGCCAGCAGTTACACGCCAGGGACAGACAATCAGCCCCAGCATTTT
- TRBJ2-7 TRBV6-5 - CASSYRTVSYEQYF TGTGCCAGCAGTTATCGGACGGTATCCTACGAGCAGTACTTC